These 15 T cell receptor beta chains came from one sample sequenced in a study of technical replicates of blood from several donors. TCRdb's table, derived via immunoSEQ multiplex PCR, lists solely in-frame clones and lacks some. The table has approximately 15,000 clones, about 80% seen once; the top ten hold about 12%. Sequencing was carried out using PBMCs. These receptors all stem from a human donor in good health.

V and J are TRBV5-5 and TRBJ2-1, with 10 bases matching TRBD1. The germline CDR1 and CDR2 sequences are SGHKS and YYEKEE (reference sequence). V was clipped by 6 bases and J by 0 bases; unmatched bases: 18. The CDR3 consists of 20 residues. In DNA, the CDR3 is TGTGCCAGCATCGAGCCTGGGGGACAGGGGTCGTGGAGCTCCTACAATGAGCAGTTCTTC. It translates to CASIEPGGQGSWSSYNEQFF.

The V and J genes are TRBV6-5 and TRBJ2-5; 9 nucleotides agree with TRBD1. CDR1 and CDR2 from the germline V gene are MNHEY and SVGAGI. CDR3 length: 12 residues. The CDR3: CGVQGAQETQYF. In DNA form, the CDR3 reads TGTGGGGTACAGGGGGCGCAGGAGACCCAGTACTTC.

The chain couples TRBV28 to TRBJ2-2; tentative D call: TRBD1 (6 bases). The CDR3 is 16 residues long. The germline CDR1 and CDR2 sequences are MDHEN and SYDVKM. V lost 4 bases to trimming and J lost 2 bases, with 14 bases between them. Written as DNA, the CDR3 is TGTGCCAGCAGTTCCTTTCTGGGACATAACACCGGGGAGCTGTTTTTT. This codes for CASSSFLGHNTGELFF. Variable domain in full (rest from reference TRBV28 and TRBJ2-2): DVKVTQSSRYLVKRTGEKVFLECVQDMDHENMFWYRQDPGLGLRLIYFSYDVKMKEKGDIPEGYSVSREKKERFSLILESASTNQTSMYLCASSSFLGHNTGELFFGEGSRLTVL.

The chain uses TRBV10-1 and TRBJ2-1, with D unresolved. CDR3 length: 15 residues. The germline CDR1 and CDR2 sequences are WNHNN and SYGVQD (reference sequence). Trimming shortened V by 0 bases and J by 10 bases, and 16 bases separated the two germline ends. In nucleotides, the CDR3 is TGCGCCAGCAGTGAGTCGCAGCCCCCTGGGCGAGAGCAGTTCTTC. Amino acids: CASSESQPPGREQFF.

The chain carries TRBV27 and TRBJ2-7; 7 bases agree with TRBD1. After removal of 6 bases from V and 0 bases from J, the junction contained 8 bases not matched to a gene. The CDR3 has 15 amino acids. CDR1 MNHEY and CDR2 SMNVEV come from the germline V gene (reference sequence). The CDR3 protein is CASRLTGSSSYEQYF. For the CDR3, the DNA is TGTGCCAGCAGATTGACAGGGAGTAGCTCCTACGAGCAGTACTTC.

As to this clone: Other DNA sequences of this sample code for an identical CDR3. V and J are TRBV5-1 and TRBJ1-1, with D perhaps matching TRBD1 (5 bases). Trimming took 9 bases from V and 2 from J, leaving 14 bases between them. Germline assignment: CDR1 SGHRS and CDR2 YFSETQ. There are 13 residues in the CDR3. CDR3: CATTQGENTEAFF. CDR3 nucleotides: TGCGCCACCACCCAAGGGGAAAACACTGAAGCTTTCTTT.

This rearrangement joins TRBV29-1 to TRBJ2-3, with TRBD1 identical over 8 bases. Germline CDR1 reads SQVTM; CDR2 reads ANQGSEA. Losses at the gene ends were 0 bases for V and 1 base for J; bases not matched to a gene: 6. The CDR3 length is 16 residues. For the CDR3, the DNA is TGCAGCGTTGAAGATCTGAAGACAGGGGGCACAGATACGCAGTATTTT. As protein: CSVEDLKTGGTDTQYF.

The chain uses TRBV28 and TRBJ2-7; 12 bases are shared with TRBD2. After removal of 4 bases from V and 6 bases from J, the junction contained 13 bases not matched to a gene. Germline V lookup: CDR1 MDHEN, CDR2 SYDVKM. CDR3 size: 17 residues. CDR3: CASSSGLAGGRGLEQYF. As DNA, the CDR3 is TGTGCCAGCAGTTCCGGGCTAGCGGGAGGGCGGGGTCTCGAGCAGTACTTC.

The J gene is TRBJ2-7, the V gene TRBV21-1; the table assigns TRBD2, which was not confirmed against the DNA. TRBV21-1 is termed a pseudogene. The CDR3 spans 15 residues. The CDR3 spells CASHGEGGPANEQYF. The CDR3 nucleotides are TGTGCCAGCCACGGGGAGGGAGGCCCCGCCAACGAGCAGTACTTC.

The V and J genes are TRBV7-9 and TRBJ2-3, with 11 bases matching TRBD2. In germline, CDR1 is SEHNR, CDR2 FQNEAQ (reference sequence). The CDR3 runs to 18 residues. Trimming removed 2 bases from V and 0 bases from J; junction bases left unmatched: 7. The CDR3 here is CASSLQPGLAESTDTQYF. The CDR3 bases are TGTGCCAGCAGCTTACAACCGGGACTAGCGGAGAGCACAGATACGCAGTATTTT.

The chain uses TRBV9 and TRBJ2-5; 7 bases map to TRBD2. The length of the CDR3 is 16 residues. Germline CDR1 reads SGDLS; CDR2 reads YYNGEE. Germline trimming cut 5 bases from V and 4 bases from J; bases unmatched to any gene: 14. The CDR3 DNA reads as TGTGCCAGCAGTCCGTGGGCTAGCGGAGTGCGAGAGACCCAGTACTTC. It translates to CASSPWASGVRETQYF.

This chain connects TRBV27 to TRBJ1-5; D gene ambiguous. Trimming left V 3 bases short and J 0 bases short, with 12 bases between. The CDR3 is made up of 16 amino acids. The germline gives CDR1 MNHEY, CDR2 SMNVEV (reference sequence). CDR3 in amino acids: CASSLYGPHSNQPQHF. CDR3 in DNA: TGTGCCAGCAGTTTGTATGGGCCGCATAGCAATCAGCCCCAGCATTTT.

There are a few counts of this clone. J is TRBJ2-7 and V is TRBV27, with D possibly matching TRBD1 (5 bases). The length of the CDR3 is 13 residues. In germline, CDR1 is MNHEY, CDR2 SMNVEV (reference sequence). Trimming took 6 bases from V and 7 from J, leaving 16 bases between them. The CDR3 reads CASSPTAAGEQYF. The CDR3 DNA reads TGTGCCAGCAGCCCAACAGCAGCAGGGGAGCAGTACTTC.

The chain couples TRBV28 to TRBJ1-3; D is possibly TRBD1 (6 bases). The CDR3 consists of 16 residues. From germline, CDR1 is MDHEN and CDR2 SYDVKM. The V end was cut by 3 bases, the J end by 2 bases, with 14 bases between. The CDR3 nucleotides read TGTGCCAGCAGTTTGAACGCAGGGGCGGCTGGAAACACCATATATTTT. Protein sequence: CASSLNAGAAGNTIYF. Variable domain in full (rest from reference TRBV28 and TRBJ1-3): DVKVTQSSRYLVKRTGEKVFLECVQDMDHENMFWYRQDPGLGLRLIYFSYDVKMKEKGDIPEGYSVSREKKERFSLILESASTNQTSMYLCASSLNAGAAGNTIYFGEGSWLTVV.

There are a few counts of this clone. V is TRBV4-2 and J is TRBJ2-2, with 8 positions matching TRBD2. Trimming removed 1 base from V and 4 bases from J; junction bases left unmatched: 5. The CDR3 runs 16 residues. Germline V gene lookup returns CDR1 LGHNA and CDR2 YNFKEQ. The CDR3 spells CASSQAIGTSTGELFF. CDR3 DNA: TGTGCCAGCAGCCAAGCAATAGGGACTAGCACCGGGGAGCTGTTTTTT.